What follows are 20 T cell receptor beta chains derived from one specimen sequenced in a study of blood T cell repertoires in COVID-19. Method: immunoSEQ multiplex PCR; TCRdb's copy keeps in-frame clones and lacks some. Here the sample spans roughly 190,000 clones, approximately 90% being singletons. The sequencing input was peripheral blood. The receptor source for this set is a human donor in a cohort sampled during active COVID-19.

In this sample, this clone turned up once. V and J are TRBV15 and TRBJ2-1, with TRBD2 identical over 8 bases. There are 16 residues in the CDR3. Germline assignment: CDR1 LNHNV and CDR2 YYDKDF (reference sequence). Germline trimming cut 0 bases from V and 2 bases from J; bases unmatched to any gene: 3. The CDR3 sequence: CATSREAGGTYNEQFF. The CDR3 nucleotides are TGTGCCACCAGCAGAGAGGCGGGGGGAACCTACAATGAGCAGTTCTTC. Filled out from reference TRBV15 and TRBJ2-1, the complete variable domain reads DAMVIQNPRYQVTQFGKPVTLSCSQTLNHNVMYWYQQKSSQAPKLLFHYYDKDFNNEADTPDNFQSRRPNTSFCFLDIRSPGLGDTAMYLCATSREAGGTYNEQFFGPGTRLTVL.

The chain is built from TRBV6-2 or TRBV6-3 and TRBJ1-5, with TRBD1 identical over 8 bases. Germline CDR1 and CDR2: MNHEY and SVGEGT. V lost 2 bases to trimming and J lost 5 bases; unmatched junction nucleotides: 5. CDR3 length: 15 residues. The CDR3: CASSYGDRGYQPQHF. As DNA, the CDR3 is TGTGCCAGCAGTTACGGCGACAGGGGCTATCAGCCCCAGCATTTT.

The chain joins TRBV30 to TRBJ1-1, with a possible D match to TRBD1 (6 bases). Looked up from germline, CDR1 is GTSNPN and CDR2 is SVGIG (reference sequence). V was clipped by 2 bases and J by 8 bases, with 15 bases between them. CDR3 length: 13 residues. The DNA for the CDR3 is TGTGCCTGGAGTCTTACAGGGACCTACGAAGCTTTCTTT. As protein: CAWSLTGTYEAFF.

The chain couples TRBV5-1 to TRBJ2-5; the match to TRBD1 covers 7 bases. The CDR3 has 15 amino acids. Germline V gene data show CDR1 as SGHRS and CDR2 as YFSETQ. Trimming cost V 4 bases and J 5 bases; bases outside gene matches: 11. CDR3 region: CASSRSTGQRETQYF. In DNA form, the CDR3 reads TGCGCCAGCAGCCGCTCGACGGGACAGAGGGAGACCCAGTACTTC.

The V gene is TRBV6-2 or TRBV6-3, the J gene TRBJ1-2; D remains ambiguous. Between the trimmed V and J ends, which lost 6 bases and 8 bases, there was a span of 13 bases. The germline gives CDR1 MNHEY, CDR2 SVGEGT. The CDR3 totals 12 residues. CDR3 bases: TGTGCCAGCAGCTCACCCGGGGAGGGCTACACCTTC. Protein: CASSSPGEGYTF.

The V and J genes are TRBV10-3 and TRBJ1-4; 7 positions agree with TRBD1. Germline V gene data show CDR1 as ENHRY and CDR2 as SYGVKD. The length of the CDR3 is 14 residues. Unmatched junction bases numbered 9, after V lost 10 bases and J lost 4 bases. The CDR3 DNA follows: TGTGCCACTCAGTCCGGGACAGATAATGAAAAACTGTTTTTT. This encodes CATQSGTDNEKLFF.

The chain carries TRBV5-1 and TRBJ2-7; the D gene is possibly TRBD2 (6 bases). The ends were cut back, 0 bases at V and 6 bases at J, with 10 bases in the middle. The CDR3 covers 13 residues. CDR1 is SGHRS, CDR2 YFSETQ, per germline. The DNA for the CDR3 is TGCGCCAGCAGCTTGGATGCGGGATCCGAGCAGTACTTC. It specifies CASSLDAGSEQYF.

The rearrangement joins TRBV23-1 to TRBJ2-7; 11 bases fit TRBD2. TRBV23-1 is given ORF status, its function remaining uncertain. V lost 0 bases, J lost 2 bases, and 9 bases stayed unmatched. The CDR3 loop spans 18 amino acids. CDR3 DNA: TGCGCCAGCAGTCAATCGGCAATCCTAGCGGGGGGAACCTACGAGCAGTACTTC. Its translation is CASSQSAILAGGTYEQYF.

The genes are TRBV4-1 and TRBJ2-7; possible D gene TRBD1, 6 bases. The length of the CDR3 is 14 residues. Between the trimmed V and J ends, which lost 3 bases and 2 bases, there was a span of 11 bases. CDR1 and CDR2 from the germline V gene are MGHRA and YSYEKL. The CDR3 loop reads CASSQTGYPYEQYF. For the CDR3, the DNA is TGCGCCAGCAGCCAGACAGGTTATCCCTACGAGCAGTACTTC.

The genes are TRBV9 and TRBJ2-2, with 9 bases identical to TRBD2. The length of the CDR3 is 18 residues. The V segment lost 4 bases and the J segment 2 bases; nucleotides outside the gene matches: 12. CDR1 and CDR2 (germline): SGDLS, YYNGEE. DNA of the CDR3: TGTGCCAGCAGCCCCCGTACTAGCGGGCACAATAACACCGGGGAGCTGTTTTTT. This translates into CASSPRTSGHNNTGELFF. Drawing the rest from reference TRBV9 and TRBJ2-2, the complete variable domain is DSGVTQTPKHLITATGQRVTLRCSPRSGDLSVYWYQQSLDQGLQFLIQYYNGEERAKGNILERFSAQQFPDLHSELNLSSLELGDSALYFCASSPRTSGHNNTGELFFGEGSRLTVL.

This clone was observed a few times. This sequence joins TRBV7-9 and TRBJ1-5; D uncertain. V was pared by 0 bases and J by 8 bases, with 8 bases between. CDR3 size: 13 residues. Germline values: CDR1 SEHNR, CDR2 FQNEAQ (reference sequence). The CDR3 DNA follows: TGTGCCAGCAGCTTAGCGGGGAGGGAGCCCCAGCATTTT. Translating it yields CASSLAGREPQHF.

This clone has just one count. This rearrangement joins TRBV30 to TRBJ1-2, with D unclear. The ends were cut back, 1 base at V and 1 base at J, with 7 bases in the middle. In germline, CDR1 is GTSNPN, CDR2 SVGIG (reference sequence). The CDR3 runs to 13 residues. As DNA, the CDR3 is TGTGCCTGGAGTGATGGCCATAACTATGGCTACACCTTC. This translates into CAWSDGHNYGYTF.

A single count supports this clone. The chain joins TRBV5-1 to TRBJ2-3; unclear D gene. The CDR3 is 19 amino acids. Germline V gene lookup returns CDR1 SGHRS and CDR2 YFSETQ. V was cut by 0 bases and J by 0 bases, with 20 bases left in between. In DNA, the CDR3 is TGCGCCAGCAGCTTGGCCGCTTTCACAGTTGGGTCTAGCACAGATACGCAGTATTTT. Its protein is CASSLAAFTVGSSTDTQYF.

The chain is built from TRBV19 and TRBJ2-1; D gene uncertain. The CDR3 runs to 11 residues. The germline V gene has CDR1 LNHDA and CDR2 SQIVND (reference sequence). Trimming left V 7 bases short and J 6 bases short, with 7 bases between. CDR3 in DNA: TGTGCCAGTACCAGTTTCAATGAGCAGTTCTTC. Its translation is CASTSFNEQFF.

CDR3 sequence (DNA): TGCGCCAGCAGCCAAGCGGTGGGGCTGAACACTGAAGCTTTCTTT. It codes for CASSQAVGLNTEAFF. The chain has TRBV4-1 and TRBJ1-1, with D perhaps matching TRBD1 (5 bases). The germline CDR1 and CDR2 sequences are MGHRA and YSYEKL. The V end was cut by 1 base, the J end by 0 bases, with 9 bases between. This CDR3 is 15 amino acids long.

The chain employs TRBV27 and TRBJ1-2, with D unclear. The V gene lost 5 bases and the J gene lost 4 bases, with 20 bases spanning the gap. This CDR3 is built from 16 residues. Germline V gene lookup returns CDR1 MNHEY and CDR2 SMNVEV (reference sequence). The CDR3: CASSTIIARWPYGYTF. In nucleotides, the CDR3 is TGTGCCAGCAGTACTATTATCGCCCGGTGGCCCTATGGCTACACCTTC.

This clone was observed a handful of times. One end of the junction does not line up with germline, which may come from a read error. The chain links TRBV6-1 to TRBJ1-1; possible D gene TRBD1, 5 bases. Germline CDR1 reads MNHNS; CDR2 reads SASEGT. The CDR3 has 13 amino acids. CDR3 coding DNA: TGTGCCAGCAGCGAAGGACAGAACACTGAAGCTTTCTTT. Translation: CASSEGQNTEAFF.

This clone was found once. V and J are TRBV15 and TRBJ2-1, with TRBD1 as a possible D gene (6 bases). Trimming left V 0 bases short and J 2 bases short, with 8 bases between. The CDR3 totals 15 residues. Germline values: CDR1 LNHNV, CDR2 YYDKDF (reference sequence). CDR3 residues: CATSREGAAYNEQFF. CDR3 DNA sequence: TGTGCCACCAGCAGAGAGGGGGCGGCCTACAATGAGCAGTTCTTC.

The chain joins TRBV7-2 to TRBJ2-5, with TRBD1 matching over 7 bases. Germline V gene data show CDR1 as SGHTA and CDR2 as FQGNSA. Germline trimming cut 4 bases from V and 7 bases from J; bases unmatched to any gene: 12. There are 15 residues in the CDR3. Written as DNA, the CDR3 is TGTGCCAGCAGCTCCGCCGGGACAGACAGTCTGACCCAGTACTTC. Translated, it gives CASSSAGTDSLTQYF.

In this sample, this clone turned up once. The J gene is TRBJ1-4, the V gene TRBV10-3, with unresolved D. The V gene lost 6 bases and the J gene lost 7 bases, with 15 bases spanning the gap. Germline V gene sequence: CDR1 ENHRY, CDR2 SYGVKD. The CDR3 contains 14 residues. CDR3 protein: CAISPVSVGEKLFF. CDR3 sequence (DNA): TGTGCCATCAGCCCCGTGTCCGTCGGTGAAAAACTGTTTTTT.